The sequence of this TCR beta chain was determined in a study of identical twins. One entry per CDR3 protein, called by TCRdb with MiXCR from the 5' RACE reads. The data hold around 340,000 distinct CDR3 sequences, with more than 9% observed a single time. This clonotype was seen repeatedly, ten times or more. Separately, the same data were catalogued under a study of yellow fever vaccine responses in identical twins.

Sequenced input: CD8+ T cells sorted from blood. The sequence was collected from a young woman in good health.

CDR3 nucleotide sequence: TGTGCCAGCAGTCCGTGGGGTAAGGGGGACAATGAGCAGTTCTTC. Translating gives CASSPWGKGDNEQFF. The rearrangement links TRBV12-3 or TRBV12-4 to TRBJ2-1; D possibly corresponds to TRBD1 (6 bases). V dropped 5 bases and J dropped 5 bases, with 16 bases sitting between them. The CDR3 contains 15 residues.